The 23 T cell receptor beta chains presented below share a single source sample, sequenced in a study of blood T cell repertoires in COVID-19. Measured with immunoSEQ multiplex PCR; TCRdb has only the in-frame clones, and not every one. The table has fewer than 350,000 clones, approximately 86% seen once; the top ten hold about 12%. Sequencing input: peripheral blood. The receptor source for this set is a woman between 65 and 79 years old with COVID-19, enrolled during active disease.

J is TRBJ1-1 and V is TRBV28, with 11 nucleotides matching TRBD1. With V trimmed by 6 bases and J by 5 bases, 8 bases remained unmatched. The CDR3 runs to 15 residues. Germline V CDR1 and CDR2: MDHEN, SYDVKM. DNA for the CDR3: TGTGCCAGCAGCATTGGGACAGGGGGATGGACTGAAGCTTTCTTT. Its protein is CASSIGTGGWTEAFF. The full variable domain, its missing parts supplied by reference TRBV28 and TRBJ1-1, is DVKVTQSSRYLVKRTGEKVFLECVQDMDHENMFWYRQDPGLGLRLIYFSYDVKMKEKGDIPEGYSVSREKKERFSLILESASTNQTSMYLCASSIGTGGWTEAFFGQGTRLTVV.

This clone has more than one count but fewer than ten. Other nucleotide sequences in the sample specify the same CDR3. J is TRBJ2-7 and V is TRBV6-2 or TRBV6-3, with 9 bases fitting TRBD2. Germline V lookup: CDR1 MNHEY, CDR2 SVGEGT. The CDR3 sequence is 14 residues long. The ends lost 2 bases at V and 2 bases at J; junction bases unmatched: 1. CDR3 in amino acids: CASSYERGAYEQYF. The CDR3 region has the DNA TGTGCCAGCAGTTACGAGCGGGGGGCCTACGAGCAGTACTTC.

This clone showed up just once. The CDR3 spells CASSILSGGTNQPQHF. CDR3 bases: TGTGCCAGTAGTATTTTAAGCGGTGGTACCAATCAGCCCCAGCATTTT. The V gene is TRBV19, the J gene TRBJ1-5; no reliable D call. V was clipped by 3 bases and J by 3 bases, with 15 bases between them. In germline, CDR1 is LNHDA, CDR2 SQIVND (reference sequence). The CDR3 is made up of 16 amino acids.

The chain carries TRBV27 and TRBJ1-1; 7 bases agree with TRBD1. Germline trimming cut 5 bases from V and 10 bases from J; bases unmatched to any gene: 7. This CDR3 is 12 amino acids long. Germline values: CDR1 MNHEY, CDR2 SMNVEV (reference sequence). CDR3 in DNA: TGTGCCAGCAGTCAGAGACAGGGTATAGCTTTCTTT. Protein: CASSQRQGIAFF.

The J gene is TRBJ1-1, the V gene TRBV5-1; weak D call: TRBD1 (5 bases). Germline CDR1 SGHRS, CDR2 YFSETQ. With 0 bases removed from V and 5 bases from J, the gap between germline ends came to 14 bases. The CDR3 sequence is 15 residues long. The CDR3: CASSLGSERGTEAFF. CDR3 nucleotide sequence: TGCGCCAGCAGCTTGGGTTCGGAGCGGGGGACTGAAGCTTTCTTT.

This chain connects TRBV15 to TRBJ2-2; maybe TRBD1 (6 bases). Germline V CDR1 and CDR2: LNHNV, YYDKDF (reference sequence). V dropped 5 bases and J dropped 5 bases, with 15 bases sitting between them. The CDR3 length is 15 residues. The CDR3 nucleotides read TGTGCCACCAGCGTGAGACAGGAATCGACCGGGGAGCTGTTTTTT. Translating it yields CATSVRQESTGELFF.

The sample holds a few counts of this clone. This chain uses TRBV27 with TRBJ2-7; TRBD1 agrees at 7 bases. Germline CDR1 is MNHEY and CDR2 is SMNVEV (reference sequence). The CDR3 loop spans 16 amino acids. Germline trimming cut 1 base from V and 4 bases from J; bases unmatched to any gene: 10. CDR3 protein: CASSLYSGTVSYEQYF. The CDR3 nucleotides are TGTGCCAGCAGTTTATATTCCGGGACAGTTTCATACGAGCAGTACTTC.

CDR3 sequence (DNA): TGTGCCAGCAGCCGAGAGCCCGTCCTCTACTACGAGCAGTACTTC. It specifies CASSREPVLYYEQYF. This chain connects TRBV7-8 to TRBJ2-7; D uncertain. From germline, CDR1 is SGHVS and CDR2 FQNEAQ. Trimming cost V 5 bases and J 3 bases, with 17 bases left between them. The CDR3 has 15 residues.

This clone was recorded once. The chain recombines TRBV7-8 with TRBJ2-5, with D tentatively TRBD2 (6 bases). Germline V gene sequence: CDR1 SGHVS, CDR2 FQNEAQ. The CDR3 loop spans 16 amino acids. The V end was cut by 2 bases, the J end by 2 bases, with 15 bases between. The CDR3 spells CASSLTTGVPQETQYF. CDR3 nucleotide sequence: TGTGCCAGCAGCTTAACGACGGGGGTCCCACAAGAGACCCAGTACTTC.

This sequence joins TRBV4-1 and TRBJ2-6; D gene unclear. Per germline, CDR1 MGHRA and CDR2 YSYEKL. Trimming took off 4 bases at V and 2 bases at J, with 6 bases between the two ends. The CDR3 has 14 residues. CDR3 in amino acids: CASSPVAGANVLTF. The CDR3, as DNA: TGCGCCAGCAGCCCTGTCGCTGGGGCCAACGTCCTGACTTTC.

The table lists this clone with a count of one. The chain carries TRBV28 and TRBJ1-5; a weak D match, TRBD1 (6 bases). V was pared by 8 bases and J by 3 bases, with 14 bases between. This CDR3 has 14 residues. Germline V gives CDR1 MDHEN, CDR2 SYDVKM. The CDR3 nucleotides are TGTGCCAGCGCGACAGGACCGTTCAATCAGCCCCAGCATTTT. Translated: CASATGPFNQPQHF.

CDR3 sequence reads: CASSVGEAGGQFSYNEQFF. DNA of the CDR3: TGTGCCAGCAGCGTGGGAGAAGCGGGGGGCCAATTCTCCTACAATGAGCAGTTCTTC. The genes are TRBV3-1 (or the pseudogene TRBV3-2) and TRBJ2-1, with 9 bases lining up with TRBD2. The germline V gene has CDR1 LGHDT and CDR2 YNNKEL (reference sequence). The CDR3 length is 19 residues. With 5 bases clipped from V and 0 bases from J, the junction kept 14 bases outside the gene matches.

The chain carries TRBV5-4 and TRBJ2-1, with D possibly TRBD2 on 5 matching bases. Trimming took 4 bases from V and 5 from J, leaving 13 bases between them. Germline CDR1 reads SGHNT; CDR2 reads YYREEE (reference sequence). This CDR3 comprises 14 residues. CDR3 protein: CASSLPDGNNEQFF. The CDR3 bases are TGTGCCAGCAGCCTTCCGGACGGGAACAATGAGCAGTTCTTC.

The sample holds one count of this clone. This chain connects TRBV19 to TRBJ2-7, with D tentatively TRBD1 (6 bases). The CDR3 runs to 14 residues. Germline CDR1 is LNHDA and CDR2 is SQIVND (reference sequence). Between the trimmed V and J ends, which lost 6 bases and 2 bases, there was a span of 14 bases. CDR3 residues: CASSAQGPTYEQYF. The CDR3 DNA reads as TGTGCCAGTAGCGCCCAGGGGCCCACCTACGAGCAGTACTTC.

The J gene is TRBJ1-5, the V gene TRBV19; TRBD1 agrees at 8 bases. V was clipped by 3 bases and J by 7 bases; unmatched bases: 11. The CDR3 has 16 residues. Looked up from germline, CDR1 is LNHDA and CDR2 is SQIVND (reference sequence). The CDR3 loop reads CASSISRTGGEQPQHF. Written as DNA, the CDR3 is TGTGCCAGTAGTATCTCGCGTACAGGGGGAGAACAGCCCCAGCATTTT.

The chain employs TRBV6-6 and TRBJ1-5; D uncertain. V lost 8 bases and J 3 bases, leaving 17 bases between the germline ends. Germline assignment: CDR1 MNHNY and CDR2 SVGAGI (reference sequence). The CDR3 length is 15 residues. This chain's CDR3 is CASSAEEAFNQPQHF. CDR3 DNA: TGTGCCAGCTCGGCAGAAGAGGCCTTCAATCAGCCCCAGCATTTT.

This clone was picked up one time. V and J are TRBV24-1 and TRBJ2-1; tentative D call: TRBD2 (6 bases). The V gene's germline CDR1 is KGHDR and CDR2 SFDVKD. The V end was cut by 7 bases, the J end by 6 bases, with 15 bases between. The CDR3 has 14 amino acids. CDR3 protein: CATSRDAGINEQFF. The CDR3 DNA is TGTGCCACCAGCAGGGACGCGGGGATCAATGAGCAGTTCTTC.

DNA for the CDR3: TGTGCCACCTGGGCGGGGGCGGGCGAGCAGTACTTC. Translated: CATWAGAGEQYF. The gene calls are TRBV27 and TRBJ2-7; a weak D match, TRBD2 (7 bases). V lost 10 bases, J lost 6 bases, and 16 bases lay in between. This CDR3 is built from 12 residues. CDR1 is MNHEY, CDR2 SMNVEV, per germline (reference sequence).

The genes are TRBV9 and TRBJ2-1; no clear D. Germline CDR1 and CDR2: SGDLS and YYNGEE. Deletions cut 3 bases from V and 8 bases from J, with 9 bases between. This CDR3 spans 12 amino acids. CDR3 sequence: CASSASTYEQFF. The CDR3 DNA is TGTGCCAGCAGCGCGTCAACATATGAGCAGTTCTTC.

This clone was recorded only once. The V call is TRBV5-1, the J call TRBJ2-2, with 7 bases identical to TRBD1. Germline V gene sequence: CDR1 SGHRS, CDR2 YFSETQ. This CDR3 has 15 amino acids. The ends lost 3 bases at V and 7 bases at J; junction bases unmatched: 9. In DNA form, the CDR3 reads TGCGCCAGCAGCTCGACAGGGATTCGCGGCGGGGAGCTGTTTTTT. Its protein product is CASSSTGIRGGELFF.

The chain couples TRBV3-1 (or the pseudogene TRBV3-2) to TRBJ2-2; the match to TRBD2 covers 8 bases. The CDR3 spans 14 residues. CDR1 is LGHDT, CDR2 YNNKEL, per germline (reference sequence). Trimming removed 3 bases from V and 7 bases from J; junction bases left unmatched: 4. CDR3 DNA sequence: TGTGCCAGCAGCCACCGCGGGGGGAACGGGGAGCTGTTTTTT. This translates into CASSHRGGNGELFF.

The chain uses TRBV7-2 and TRBJ1-4; no definite D call. Germline CDR1 and CDR2: SGHTA and FQGNSA. This CDR3 has 14 amino acids. The V end lost 1 base, the J end lost 8 bases, and 11 bases lay between the germline ends. CDR3 in DNA: TGTGCCAGCAGCTTAGAAGTAGGGAGAGAAAAACTGTTTTTT. Its translation is CASSLEVGREKLFF.

This clone has more than one count but fewer than ten. V gene TRBV7-3 combines with J gene TRBJ1-1; TRBD1 agrees at 11 bases. The CDR3 spans 15 residues. The V and J ends lost 4 bases and 9 bases, in that order; junction bases with no gene match: 10. CDR1 is SGHTA, CDR2 FQGTGA, per germline. CDR3 loop: CASSSFGQGASKAFF. The CDR3 DNA reads as TGTGCCAGCAGCTCCTTTGGACAGGGGGCCTCCAAAGCTTTCTTT.